The clone carrying this T cell receptor (beta chain) was found many times. Its specificity is not known. The CDR3 contains 14 residues. V lost 4 bases to trimming and J lost 7 bases, with 16 bases between them. Germline lookup yields CDR1 GTSNPN and CDR2 SVGIG (reference sequence). These data belong to a study of metastatic and nonmetastatic thyroid tumors. Study in general: Comparison of repertoires was carried out across blood and tumor or nodule tissue from malignant and benign thyroid patients. Study-wide results and limits: TCR beta diversity was reportedly significantly higher in malignant thyroid tumors than benign nodules, in blood and tumor.

Source study methods: The study took CDR3 differences across clinicopathological groups and made a distant-metastasis classifier for papillary thyroid cancer from them. TCRdb reanalyzed the PCR reads via MiXCR. The V and J calls shown here were made by TCRdb, not taken from the authors' results. The sample includes 65,000 to 70,000 clones, 14% of them seen just once. No treatment had been given to any patient before thyroid surgery. The source material was blood. This clonotype originated in a male donor with papillary thyroid cancer or a benign thyroid nodule (not recorded which). Some clones in this sample may be carry-over from other donors' samples. The gene calls are TRBV30 and TRBJ2-2; D is unresolved. CDR3 DNA sequence: TGTGCCTGGACCGCTAGTACAGTGATCGGGGAGCTGTTTTTT. Protein sequence: CAWTASTVIGELFF.